The 23 T cell receptor beta chains below come from one sample, sequenced in a study of T cell clonality in common variable immunodeficiency. Sequencing was performed with immunoSEQ multiplex PCR; in TCRdb, only in-frame clones are kept and a portion is missing. Listed for the sample are fewer than 55,000 clones, none seen a single time. Sequenced sample: peripheral blood mononuclear cells. Source of these receptors: a person aged 18 to 70 in good health.

This clone was observed many times. The missing CDR3 end, 3 residues past where the read stops, is filled in from the germline J gene. This chain connects TRBV19 to TRBJ2-5; 11 bases are a match to TRBD2. Germline CDR1 is LNHDA and CDR2 is SQIVND (reference sequence). Trimming removed 9 bases from V and 3 bases from J; junction bases left unmatched: 12. The CDR3 runs to 16 residues. The CDR3 is CASTTVAGGGKETQYF. The covered CDR3 bases are TGTGCCAGCACGACCGTAGCGGGAGGGGGGAAAGAGACC.

The sample holds many counts of this clone. The read stops 3 residues short of the end of the CDR3; the missing end is completed from the germline J gene. This chain links TRBV7-2 with TRBJ2-3; the match to TRBD2 covers 9 bases. There are 15 residues in the CDR3. V was pared by 4 bases and J by 5 bases, with 7 bases of the junction left unmatched. Per germline, CDR1 SGHTA and CDR2 FQGNSA. The CDR3 spells CASSYLAGSVDTQYF. CDR3 bases read: TGTGCCAGCAGCTATCTAGCGGGGTCGGTAGATACG.

As concerns this clone: The read comes to an end 3 residues before the CDR3 does, leaving the germline J gene to fill in the end. The chain couples TRBV7-9 to TRBJ1-2; tentative D call: TRBD1 (6 bases). Germline lookup yields CDR1 SEHNR and CDR2 FQNEAQ (reference sequence). CDR3 length: 14 amino acids. The sequenced part of the CDR3 DNA is TGTGCCAGCAGCTCGCGGACAGATGCCTACGAC. It encodes CASSSRTDAYD. The whole CDR3 region reads CASSSRTDAYDYTF.

This clone was picked up a small number of times. The CDR3 end lies 3 residues beyond the end of the read and is filled in from the germline J gene. The V and J genes are TRBV7-7 and TRBJ2-2, with a tentative D call TRBD1 (5 bases). The CDR3 loop spans 13 amino acids. V was cut by 0 bases and J by 6 bases, with 5 bases left in between. Germline V lookup: CDR1 SSHAT, CDR2 FNYEAQ (reference sequence). CDR3 bases read: TGTGCCAGCAGCTTAGCGGGGCCCGGGGAG. It codes for CASSLAGPGE. The complete CDR3 reads CASSLAGPGELFF.

There are many counts of this clone. The CDR3 extends 3 residues past the end of the read, so its final part is completed from the germline J gene. The chain links TRBV23-1 to TRBJ2-7; D may be TRBD2 (5 bases). TRBV23-1 is filed as an ORF, its function uncertain. V dropped 2 bases and J dropped 6 bases, with 11 bases sitting between them. The CDR3 runs 13 residues. CDR3 residues: CASSQGERTEQYF. The sequenced part of the CDR3 DNA is TGCGCCAGCAGTCAAGGGGAGCGGACCGAG.

CDR3 bases read: TGTGCCAGCAGCCTGGGCTGGAACACC. It specifies CASSLGWNT. The whole CDR3 sequence is CASSLGWNTIYF. J is TRBJ1-3 and V is TRBV11-2; D uncertain. The read ends 3 residues early relative to the CDR3; the germline J gene fills the gap. V gave up 5 bases and J gave up 7 bases, with 9 bases separating them. Germline V CDR1 and CDR2: SGHAT, FQNNGV. The CDR3 has 12 amino acids.

This clone appeared a few times. The read halts 3 residues ahead of the CDR3 end, with the missing end drawn from the germline J gene. This chain joins TRBV7-6 and TRBJ2-3, with TRBD2 as a possible D gene (7 bases). Germline assignment: CDR1 SGHVS and CDR2 FNYEAQ. The V and J ends lost 6 bases and 2 bases respectively, with 15 bases between them. There are 15 residues in the CDR3. CDR3 amino acids: CASSPPAGATDTQYF. The CDR3 bases that were read are TGTGCCAGCAGTCCCCCCGCGGGGGCCACAGATACG.

This clone was seen ten or more times. The missing CDR3 end, 3 residues past where the read stops, is filled in from the germline J gene. This chain connects TRBV30 to TRBJ1-5, with a weak D call TRBD1 (6 bases). Looked up from germline, CDR1 is GTSNPN and CDR2 is SVGIG (reference sequence). V was trimmed by 3 bases and J by 5 bases, leaving 11 bases between them. The CDR3 loop spans 13 amino acids. Partial CDR3 DNA: TGTGCCTGGAGCGGAGGGGGATATCAGCCC. Translation: CAWSGGGYQP. The CDR3 as a whole reads CAWSGGGYQPQHF.

This clone was found many times. With the read ending 3 residues before the CDR3 end, the germline J gene is used to fill in that end. The genes are TRBV5-1 and TRBJ2-5; the D gene is possibly TRBD2 (5 bases). Germline V CDR1 and CDR2: SGHRS, YFSETQ. CDR3 length: 16 amino acids. Trimming shortened V by 5 bases and J by 1 base, and 18 bases separated the two germline ends. The part of the CDR3 DNA that was read is TGCGCCAGCAGAAGTGGGGTTAGCGAGATCCAAGAGACC. Translated, it gives CASRSGVSEIQET. The full-length CDR3 reads as CASRSGVSEIQETQYF.

This clone has ten or more counts. The read is 3 residues too short to cover the CDR3 end, so that end is filled in from the germline J gene. V usage is TRBV29-1 and J usage is TRBJ1-1; tentatively, D is TRBD1 (6 bases). Between the trimmed V and J ends, which lost 5 bases and 1 base, there was a span of 14 bases. This CDR3 is built from 14 residues. Germline V gene lookup returns CDR1 SQVTM and CDR2 ANQGSEA. The CDR3: CSVPGALGNTEAFF. Incomplete CDR3 DNA: TGCAGCGTTCCAGGGGCTCTGGGGAACACTGAA.

This clone was found many times. Read coverage stops 3 residues before the CDR3 terminus; the germline J gene supplies the remainder. The genes are TRBV11-2 and TRBJ2-1; TRBD2 agrees at 10 bases. This CDR3 contains 15 residues. After removal of 1 base from V and 6 bases from J, the junction contained 3 bases not matched to a gene. Germline-derived CDR1 and CDR2 are SGHAT and FQNNGV. Partial CDR3 DNA: TGTGCCAGCAGCTTAGGGGCTAGCGGGAGCAATGAG. Amino acid sequence: CASSLGASGSNE. The complete CDR3 reads CASSLGASGSNEQFF.

About this clone: Read coverage stops 3 residues before the CDR3 terminus; the germline J gene supplies the remainder. The sample has other DNA sequences that encode this CDR3 too. V usage is TRBV7-9 and J usage is TRBJ1-6; D remains unclear. V lost 1 base and J lost 6, with 10 bases in between. There are 15 residues in the CDR3. CDR1 is SEHNR and CDR2 is FQNEAQ in the germline V gene (reference sequence). Incomplete CDR3 DNA: TGTGCCAGCAGCTTAGGGCTTGGGCCTAATTCACCC. It codes for CASSLGLGPNSP. The entire CDR3 protein is CASSLGLGPNSPLHF.

This clone was observed a handful of times. The read terminates 3 residues before the CDR3 end, so the remaining end is supplied by the germline J gene. This chain connects TRBV2 to TRBJ2-3; TRBD1 matches 8 bases. The V gene's germline CDR1 is SNHLY and CDR2 FYNNEI. The CDR3 runs to 13 residues. Trimming removed 6 bases from V and 5 bases from J; junction bases left unmatched: 4. The part of the CDR3 DNA that was read is TGTGCCAGCAGCCGACAGGGGCAAGATACG. It codes for CASSRQGQDT. The full CDR3 protein reads CASSRQGQDTQYF.

Concerning this clone itself: The junction departs from germline at one end; a sequencing error may be responsible. Read coverage stops 3 residues before the CDR3 terminus; the germline J gene supplies the remainder. The chain carries TRBV7-9 and TRBJ2-7; D might be TRBD1 (5 bases). The germline V gene has CDR1 SEHNR and CDR2 FQNEAQ (reference sequence). The CDR3 covers 11 residues. CDR3 in amino acids: CSSSSTGEQYF. The CDR3 DNA, read in part, is TGTTCCAGCAGCTCTACAGGCGAG.

There are many counts of this clone. The read finishes 3 residues shy of the CDR3 end, and the germline J gene is used to complete it. This sequence joins TRBV7-9 and TRBJ1-1; TRBD1 is a possible D gene (5 bases). The CDR3 loop spans 14 amino acids. Trimming removed 5 bases at V and 5 bases at J, with 15 bases between. The germline CDR1 and CDR2 sequences are SEHNR and FQNEAQ (reference sequence). CDR3 sequence: CASSTRVSTTEAFF. The CDR3 bases that were read are TGTGCCAGCAGCACCAGGGTTTCTACGACTGAA.

This clone has a count of ten or more. With the read ending 3 residues before the CDR3 end, the germline J gene is used to fill in that end. Other DNA sequences within the sample encode an identical CDR3. The V and J genes are TRBV19 and TRBJ2-4; D not resolved. The CDR3 spans 14 residues. Germline V gene lookup returns CDR1 LNHDA and CDR2 SQIVND (reference sequence). Trimming took 6 bases from V and 1 from J, leaving 10 bases between them. CDR3 DNA, as far as it was read: TGTGCCAGTAGACCGGCGGCTGCCAAAAACATT. As protein: CASRPAAAKNI. From start to end, the CDR3 is CASRPAAAKNIQYF.

This clone was seen repeatedly, ten times or more. The observed sequence ends 3 residues before the CDR3 terminus, with the missing tail filled in from the germline J gene. This rearrangement joins TRBV20-1 to TRBJ2-1, with 12 bases fitting TRBD2. The V segment lost 5 bases and the J segment 8 bases; nucleotides outside the gene matches: 10. Germline V gene data show CDR1 as DFQATT and CDR2 as SNEGSKA (reference sequence). This CDR3 is 15 amino acids long. CDR3 DNA (partial): TGCAGTGCTTTCTTGGGACTAGCGGGCGTCGATGAG. Amino acid sequence: CSAFLGLAGVDE. The full CDR3 protein is CSAFLGLAGVDEQFF.

The table lists this clone with many counts. From the germline J gene comes the end of the CDR3, since the read stops 3 residues before it. The genes are TRBV4-1 and TRBJ2-7; D possibly corresponds to TRBD1 (6 bases). V lost 4 bases to trimming and J lost 2 bases, with 15 bases between them. Germline V gene lookup returns CDR1 MGHRA and CDR2 YSYEKL. This CDR3 contains 15 residues. CDR3 bases read: TGCGCCAGCAGCCCCAGGGGATTGGGGCCCTACGAG. It encodes CASSPRGLGPYE. In full, the CDR3 is CASSPRGLGPYEQYF.

This clone was found many times. The read ends 3 residues before the CDR3 terminus; that terminus is restored from the germline J gene. The chain carries TRBV27 and TRBJ2-1; 12 bases align to TRBD2. V gave up 6 bases and J gave up 6 bases; unmatched junction bases: 12. Germline assignment: CDR1 MNHEY and CDR2 SMNVEV (reference sequence). This CDR3 comprises 17 residues. The CDR3 loop reads CASRRLELAGGVNEQFF. The CDR3 bases that were read are TGTGCCAGCAGGCGACTCGAACTAGCGGGAGGAGTCAATGAG.

There are many counts of this clone. The sequence runs out 3 residues before the end of the CDR3; the remainder is reconstructed from the germline J gene. The chain employs TRBV30 and TRBJ2-3, with unresolved D. CDR3 length: 11 residues. V lost 0 bases and J lost 4, with 2 bases in between. Per the germline V gene, CDR1 is GTSNPN and CDR2 is SVGIG (reference sequence). This chain's CDR3 is CAWSVSDTQYF. The CDR3 DNA, read in part, is TGTGCCTGGAGTGTCTCAGATACG.

Only a few counts were recorded for this clone. The read stops 3 residues short of the end of the CDR3; the missing end is completed from the germline J gene. The chain employs TRBV19 and TRBJ2-3; TRBD1 matches 8 bases. Germline V CDR1 and CDR2: LNHDA, SQIVND (reference sequence). This CDR3 has 14 residues. Incomplete CDR3 DNA: TGTGCCAGTAGTATAGAACAGGGGGAACAGCCG. Protein sequence: CASSIEQGEQP. The full CDR3 is CASSIEQGEQPQYF.

This clone came up many times. The CDR3 extends 3 residues past the end of the read, so its final part is completed from the germline J gene. The genes are TRBV19 and TRBJ1-1, with a possible D match to TRBD1 (6 bases). The CDR3 has 14 amino acids. With 7 bases removed from V and 1 base from J, the gap between germline ends came to 13 bases. From germline, CDR1 is LNHDA and CDR2 SQIVND (reference sequence). CDR3 residues: CASTLRGKNTEAFF. The covered CDR3 bases are TGTGCCAGTACCCTGAGGGGGAAGAACACTGAA.

This clone was found many times. The read ends 3 residues shy of where the CDR3 ends; the end is completed using the germline J gene. The rearrangement uses TRBV7-9 and TRBJ2-5, with 7 nucleotides matching TRBD1. Trimming took 5 bases from V and 3 from J; bases not matched to a gene: 3. The CDR3 spans 13 residues. Germline loops: CDR1 SEHNR, CDR2 FQNEAQ (reference sequence). CDR3 loop: CASSPGTEETQYF. CDR3 bases read: TGTGCCAGCAGCCCCGGGACAGAAGAGACC.